This T cell receptor (beta chain) derives from a study of blood T cells in healthy people across ages. Across the whole study: The capture of about one barcoded beta molecule per two T cells was achieved by template switching. Notes on the study in general: Without sorted subsets, naive and antigen-experienced compartments could not be conclusively compared.

The sample holds one count of this clonotype. Its antigen is unidentified. A sample-barcoded 5' primer and a J-beta primer mix were used in a second PCR of roughly 7 to 11 cycles. Each cDNA molecule was tagged by a template-switch adaptor with 12 random nucleotides. TCRdb reprocessed the 5' RACE reads with MiXCR, giving one entry per CDR3 protein. Of around 1.1 million distinct CDR3 sequences listed, under 40% were seen once; the top ten hold around 14%. The CDR3 covers 14 residues. The V segment lost 5 bases and the J segment 3 bases; nucleotides outside the gene matches: 7. CDR1 GTSNPN and CDR2 SVGIG come from the germline V gene (reference sequence).

The sequence was obtained from a man aged 18 to 35 in good health. Sequenced material: blood. V gene TRBV30 combines with J gene TRBJ1-2, with 9 bases fitting TRBD1. The CDR3 protein is CAWVTGTGHYGYTF. DNA of the CDR3: TGTGCCTGGGTAACCGGGACAGGGCACTATGGCTACACCTTC.